The present TCR beta chain was sequenced within a study of T cell repertoires in cytomegalovirus infection. In the study overall: Matching HLA type, along with CMV infection, was indicated by public TCR beta signatures.

Each CDR3 protein is one row after TCRdb ran MiXCR on the reads. The sample contains roughly 200,000 distinct CDR3 sequences, about 18% of which appear only once. As regards this clonotype: Its target is not known.

General observations from the study: CMV-specific TCR beta clonotypes restricted by HLA-C dominated the ex vivo response. Based on cumulative public TCR beta family frequency, carriers of CMV plus the relevant HLA were identified.

This CDR3 contains 14 residues. V shed 2 bases, J shed 6 bases, and the junction held 7 bases outside the gene matches. The clonotype was recovered from a human donor in good health (CMV status not recorded). Some clones in this sample may be carry-over from other donors' samples. This chain links TRBV12-3 or TRBV12-4 with TRBJ2-7; 7 bases align to TRBD1. The sequenced sample consisted of CD8+ T cells from PBMCs. Written as DNA, the CDR3 is TGTGCCAGCAGTTTATTAGGGGGCCGTGGCGAGCAGTACTTC. Translated, it gives CASSLLGGRGEQYF.